This T cell receptor (beta chain) was captured by sequencing in a study of OX40 agonist ivuxolimab in advanced cancers. Profiled with immunoSEQ multiplex PCR; TCRdb holds only in-frame clones, not every one. The data contain tens of thousands of clones, about 93% of them singletons. The J segment lost 3 bases and the V segment lost 6 bases, leaving 2 bases of the junction unmatched. CDR1 and CDR2 (germline): MNHEY, SVGAGI. The CDR3 extends over 12 amino acids. The chain links TRBV6-5 to TRBJ2-7; 7 nucleotides match TRBD1. The TCR originated in an adult with an advanced solid tumor such as melanoma, head and neck, liver or kidney cancer. The specimen comprised CD4+ or CD8+ T cells sorted from blood, sampled in a trial of the OX40 agonist ivuxolimab. CDR3 residues: CASRDRFYEQYF. DNA of the CDR3: TGTGCCAGCAGGGACAGGTTCTACGAGCAGTACTTC.